This T cell receptor beta chain was sequenced in a study of blood T cell repertoires in COVID-19. Overall study context: The United States, Italy and Spain provided the acute and convalescent COVID-19 samples.

Sequencing was performed with immunoSEQ multiplex PCR; in TCRdb, only in-frame clones are kept and a portion is missing. The data show 200,000 to 250,000 clones, just over 85% seen once. This clonotype was obtained from a man aged 50 to 60 with COVID-19, enrolled during active disease. Material: peripheral blood.

The DNA of the CDR3 is TGCGCCAGCAGCTTGGGGGGGACAGCTAATGAAAAACTGTTTTTT. It translates to CASSLGGTANEKLFF. The V call is TRBV5-1, the J call TRBJ1-4; TRBD1 agrees at 7 bases. Trimming removed 0 bases from V and 3 bases from J; junction bases left unmatched: 2. Germline V gene lookup returns CDR1 SGHRS and CDR2 YFSETQ. CDR3 length: 15 amino acids.